The 12 T cell receptor beta chains below come from one sample, sequenced in a study of blood T cells in healthy people across ages. The use of a sample-barcoded 5' primer and a J-beta primer mix characterized a second PCR of roughly 6 to 11 cycles. TCRdb recomputed calls from the 5' RACE reads with MiXCR, one row per CDR3 protein. The sample has about 670,000 distinct CDR3 sequences; approximately 52% are singletons. Sequenced input: blood. All receptors come from a woman older than 75 in good health.

The rearrangement links TRBV4-1 to TRBJ1-6; maybe TRBD1 (6 bases). CDR1 is MGHRA, CDR2 YSYEKL, per germline. The V end was cut by 3 bases, the J end by 6 bases, with 12 bases between. This CDR3 is built from 15 residues. This CDR3 is CASSHPGVINSPLHF. CDR3 nucleotides: TGCGCCAGCAGCCACCCAGGGGTGATTAATTCACCCCTCCACTTT.

This clonotype was counted once. This chain connects TRBV12-3 or TRBV12-4 to TRBJ2-3; tentative D call: TRBD1 (6 bases). The CDR3 spans 13 residues. The V end was cut by 6 bases, the J end by 13 bases, with 20 bases between. The DNA for the CDR3 is TGTGCCAGCAGCACAGGGAGAGCAGATGTGGAGTATTTT. Its protein is CASSTGRADVEYF.

The sample holds many counts of this clonotype. J is TRBJ2-5 and V is TRBV6-5; no clear D. V was trimmed by 5 bases and J by 7 bases, leaving 14 bases between them. This CDR3 has 13 residues. Germline assignment: CDR1 MNHEY and CDR2 SVGAGI. In nucleotides, the CDR3 is TGTGCCAGCAGTGACGGGCTAGGATGGACCCAGTACTTC. Encoded protein: CASSDGLGWTQYF.

Of note for this clonotype: This may be a read error, as it is one base from a much larger clone. This chain links TRBV3-1 with TRBJ2-1, with D possibly matching TRBD1 (6 bases). The end of the DNA is better explained by TRBJ2-7, so the J call may be wrong. Germline lookup yields CDR1 LGHDT and CDR2 YNNKEL (reference sequence). The CDR3 length is 15 residues. CDR3 sequence: CASSQETGLYNEQYF. As DNA, the CDR3 is TGTGCCAGCAGCCAAGAGACAGGACTCTACAATGAGCAGTACTTC.

This clonotype occurred many times. Here the CDR3 reads CSVELGDGYTF. Here the CDR3 DNA reads TGCAGCGTTGAATTGGGAGATGGCTACACCTTC. This chain uses TRBV29-1 with TRBJ1-2; D is ambiguous. The V end was cut by 2 bases, the J end by 6 bases, with 7 bases between. Germline CDR1 SQVTM, CDR2 ANQGSEA. This CDR3 has 11 residues.

This chain joins TRBV4-1 and TRBJ1-5; perhaps TRBD1 as D (6 bases). The germline gives CDR1 MGHRA, CDR2 YSYEKL. The CDR3 covers 16 residues. Trimming pared 4 bases from V and 0 bases from J, leaving 13 bases between. For the CDR3, the DNA is TGCGCCAGCAGCCTAAGGGCAGGGGATAGCAATCAGCCCCAGCATTTT. Protein sequence: CASSLRAGDSNQPQHF.

Only a few counts were recorded for this clonotype. The V call is TRBV12-3 or TRBV12-4, the J call TRBJ1-3, with D possibly being TRBD1 (6 bases). The V and J ends lost 5 bases and 7 bases respectively, with 18 bases between them. This CDR3 is built from 15 residues. CDR3 loop: CASSTRRGSSNTIYF. The CDR3 nucleotides are TGTGCCAGCAGTACCCGCAGGGGATCGTCGAACACCATATATTTT.

This clonotype has a count of ten or more. The chain has TRBV2 and TRBJ1-2; perhaps TRBD1 as D (6 bases). The CDR3 consists of 12 residues. Germline loops: CDR1 SNHLY, CDR2 FYNNEI. The ends were cut back, 6 bases at V and 2 bases at J, with 7 bases in the middle. The CDR3 spells CASRDRNYGYTF. The CDR3 DNA follows: TGTGCCAGCAGGGACAGAAACTATGGCTACACCTTC.

This clonotype was counted a few times. The V and J genes are TRBV28 and TRBJ1-1; 11 bases line up with TRBD1. The CDR3 is 13 amino acids. Unmatched junction bases numbered 5, after V lost 6 bases and J lost 8 bases. Per germline, CDR1 MDHEN and CDR2 SYDVKM. The DNA of the CDR3 is TGTGCCAGCAGGGGGACAGGGGGGAGGGAAGCTTTCTTT. It encodes CASRGTGGREAFF.

Note on this clonotype: This may stem from a read error, because a much larger clone lies one nucleotide away. The chain uses TRBV5-1 and TRBJ2-4, with 8 positions matching TRBD2. The V segment lost 4 bases and the J segment 5 bases; nucleotides outside the gene matches: 2. The CDR3 length is 13 residues. Germline assignment: CDR1 SGHRS and CDR2 YFSETQ. CDR3 in amino acids: CASSVSGENIQYF. The CDR3 DNA is TGCGCCAGCAGCGTTAGCGGGGAAAACATTCAGTACTTC.

This clonotype was detected only a few times. This chain joins TRBV28 and TRBJ1-6; TRBD1 matches 8 bases. V trimming: 5 bases; J trimming: 10 bases; junction bases outside the gene matches: 7. From germline, CDR1 is MDHEN and CDR2 SYDVKM. There are 14 residues in the CDR3. CDR3 protein: CASSPGQGRSPLHF. The CDR3 DNA reads TGTGCCAGCAGTCCCGGACAGGGAAGGTCACCCCTCCACTTT.

V usage is TRBV29-1 and J usage is TRBJ1-1; D is unresolved. This CDR3 region has 13 residues. Trimming took 3 bases from V and 7 from J, leaving 15 bases between them. Germline V lookup: CDR1 SQVTM, CDR2 ANQGSEA. The CDR3 loop is CSVERRLEVEAFF. The CDR3 nucleotides are TGCAGCGTTGAGAGGAGATTGGAGGTTGAAGCTTTCTTT.